This TCR beta chain appears in the sequencing data of a study of preoperative IRX-2 immunotherapy in early breast cancer. Clones were sequenced by immunoSEQ multiplex PCR, and TCRdb holds only the in-frame ones, with some missing. The sample shows about 32,000 clones, roughly four fifths of them seen only once. This CDR3 region has 15 residues. Trimming removed 0 bases at V and 0 bases at J, with 6 bases between. Germline values: CDR1 GTSNPN, CDR2 SVGIG (reference sequence). Treatment denoted: preoperative locoregional IRX-2 cytokine immunotherapy. Patients received preoperative, locoregional IRX-2 cytokine immunotherapy in a phase Ib study.

The origin of this receptor is a human donor with breast cancer. J is TRBJ1-6 and V is TRBV30; no reliable D call. The material was lymph node tissue, obtained from a patient treated with IRX-2 immunotherapy. The CDR3 protein is CAWSVGGSYNSPLHF. CDR3 DNA: TGTGCCTGGAGTGTAGGTGGCTCCTATAATTCACCCCTCCACTTT.